This T cell receptor beta chain was identified in a study of OX40 agonist ivuxolimab in advanced cancers. General notes on the study: Ivuxolimab, which targeted the costimulatory receptor OX40 (CD134), was an agonistic, fully human IgG2 monoclonal antibody. The paper describes the monotherapy dose-escalation part (N of about 52 patients) of the phase I trial of ivuxolimab. Three dose-escalation patients achieved partial responses, one with hepatocellular carcinoma and two with cutaneous melanoma. Intravenous ivuxolimab was administered to patients every 2 weeks at six dose levels: 0.01, 0.1, 0.3, 1.5, 3 and 10 mg/kg. Of the 50 to 55 dose-escalation patients, hepatocellular carcinoma was present in about 20, melanoma in around 15, renal cell carcinoma in 9 and head and neck cancer in 9. The purpose of peripheral TCRbeta sequencing was to test whether ivuxolimab changed TCR sequence diversity and led to clonal T-cell expansion. Patients were allowed to have had prior anti-PD-1, anti-PD-L1 or anti-CTLA-4 therapy, and 40% to 45% of the dose-escalation patients had been treated with checkpoint inhibitors. In the dose-escalation cohort, 70% to 85% of patients were male, and the mean age was approximately 60 years with a range of roughly 20 to 80.

Results and caveats for the whole study, not just this receptor: Low levels of normalized T-cell clonal expansion were also shown by some nonresponding patients. The antigen specificity of the peripheral T cells that underwent clonal expansion was not determined. On average, CD8+ T cells showed more expanded clones than CD4+ T cells after ivuxolimab. Partial responders in the 0.1-3.0 mg/kg groups had among the lowest normalized peripheral clonal expansion, especially among CD8+ T cells. At doses of 0.1 to 3.0 mg/kg, clonal expansion of both CD4+ and CD8+ T cells in blood was seen between baseline and week 6.

Relative to germline, V is 8 bases shorter and J is 0 bases shorter, with 10 bases between their ends. CDR1 and CDR2 are read off the germline V gene (reference sequence) as MNHNY and SVGAGI. Taken from cysteine to phenylalanine, the CDR3 has 13 residues. Only the CDR3 region is kept as DNA, spanning 39 bases read in frame from base 1. Remarks on this clone: Its antigen target is currently unknown. No qualities accompany the bases; no much larger clone lies one base away.

For sequencing of the TCRbeta CDR3 region, genomic DNA was extracted from the sorted cells. TCRbeta CDR3 regions were sequenced using the immunoSEQ Assay. TCRdb holds this immuneACCESS table with in-frame rearrangements only. Some clones are missing; in checked studies, unresolved V genes explain under half, and the rest has no known cause. The sample contains around 30,000 clones, 75% to 95% of them found a single time. 24% of the sample goes to the ten largest clones. Patients with a history of autoimmune disease or receiving systemic immunosuppression were excluded from the trial. Peripheral blood for TCR sequencing was collected from all dose cohorts at baseline, on cycle 4 day 1, and on cycle 7 day 1. The samples were drawn from a first-in-human, open-label, multicenter phase I dose-escalation trial of ivuxolimab. The trial enrolled adults with locally advanced or metastatic head and neck squamous cell, hepatocellular, melanoma or renal cell carcinoma. Before TCR sequencing, CD4+ T cells and CD8+ T cells from peripheral blood were sorted into separate populations.

The rearrangement joined TRBV6-6 to TRBJ1-1; a confident D gene designation cannot be given. This material consisted of CD4+ or CD8+ T cells sorted from blood, taken in a trial of the OX40 agonist ivuxolimab. The source is an adult with an advanced solid tumor such as melanoma, head and neck, liver or kidney cancer. The sequence in DNA is TGTGCCAGCTGGGTCAACATGAACACTGAAGCTTTCTTT. It translates as CASWVNMNTEAFF.